This T cell receptor beta chain was sequenced during a study of blood T cell repertoires in COVID-19. Study information: Samples representing acute and convalescent COVID-19 were sourced from the United States, Italy and Spain. Nucleic acid was either cDNA or gDNA, and it came from T cells, B-cell-depleted T cells, or PBMCs.

There are 14 residues in the CDR3. Germline values: CDR1 GTSNPN, CDR2 SVGIG (reference sequence). In the original workflow: Nucleated cell number was recorded as an estimate derived from reference gene primer amplification. The method was immunoSEQ multiplex PCR; TCRdb's version includes in-frame clones alone and lacks a portion of them. V and J calls and clone size are as listed in that table; D and trimming were resolved from the DNA. The data show about 210,000 clones, with about 91% seen just once and 1.5% held by the top ten. V is TRBV30 and J is TRBJ2-5; D perhaps matches TRBD2 (7 bases). Sequencing was done on a sample of peripheral blood. The origin of this receptor is a man between 18 and 35 years old with active or convalescent COVID-19. CDR3 amino acids: CAASGGRMAETQYF. The CDR3 DNA reads as TGTGCAGCCTCGGGGGGCAGGATGGCGGAGACCCAGTACTTC.